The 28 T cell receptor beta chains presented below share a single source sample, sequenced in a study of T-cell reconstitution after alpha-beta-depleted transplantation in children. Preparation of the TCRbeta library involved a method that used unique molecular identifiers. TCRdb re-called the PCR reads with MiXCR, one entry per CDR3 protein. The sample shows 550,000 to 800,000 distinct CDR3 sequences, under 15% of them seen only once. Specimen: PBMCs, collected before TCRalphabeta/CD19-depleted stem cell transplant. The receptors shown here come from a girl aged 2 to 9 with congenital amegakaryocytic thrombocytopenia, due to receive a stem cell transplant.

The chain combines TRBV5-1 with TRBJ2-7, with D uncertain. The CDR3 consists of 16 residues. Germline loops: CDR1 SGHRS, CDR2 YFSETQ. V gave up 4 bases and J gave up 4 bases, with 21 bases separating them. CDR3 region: CASSRTRVSEIYEQYF. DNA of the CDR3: TGCGCCAGCAGCCGCACTCGGGTCAGCGAGATTTACGAGCAGTACTTC.

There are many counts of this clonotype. The CDR3 loop is CSVLLEVEQFF. CDR3 sequence (DNA): TGCAGCGTCTTACTAGAGGTTGAGCAGTTCTTC. V gene TRBV29-1 combines with J gene TRBJ2-1; a possible D gene is TRBD2 (5 bases). The CDR3 loop spans 11 amino acids. Germline V gene data show CDR1 as SQVTM and CDR2 as ANQGSEA. Trimming left V 6 bases short and J 9 bases short, with 12 bases between.

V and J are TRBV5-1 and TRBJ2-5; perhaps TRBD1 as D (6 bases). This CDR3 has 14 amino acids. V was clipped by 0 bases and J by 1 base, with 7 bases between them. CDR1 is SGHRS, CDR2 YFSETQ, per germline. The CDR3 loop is CASSLETGQETQYF. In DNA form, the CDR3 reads TGCGCCAGCAGCTTGGAGACAGGCCAAGAGACCCAGTACTTC.

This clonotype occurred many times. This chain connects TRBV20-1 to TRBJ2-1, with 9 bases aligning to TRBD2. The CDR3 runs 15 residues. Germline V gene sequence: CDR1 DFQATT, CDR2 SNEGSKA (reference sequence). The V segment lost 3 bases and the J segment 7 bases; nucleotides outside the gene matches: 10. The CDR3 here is CSARSMFSGSNEQFF. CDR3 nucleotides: TGCAGTGCTAGGTCAATGTTTAGCGGGAGTAATGAGCAGTTCTTC.

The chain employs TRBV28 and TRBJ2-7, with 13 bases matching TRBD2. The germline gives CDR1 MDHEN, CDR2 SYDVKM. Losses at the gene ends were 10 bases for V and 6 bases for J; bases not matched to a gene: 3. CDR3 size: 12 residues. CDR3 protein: CATRTSGSEQYF. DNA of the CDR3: TGTGCCACTCGGACTAGCGGGAGCGAGCAGTACTTC. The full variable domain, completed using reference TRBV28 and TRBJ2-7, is DVKVTQSSRYLVKRTGEKVFLECVQDMDHENMFWYRQDPGLGLRLIYFSYDVKMKEKGDIPEGYSVSREKKERFSLILESASTNQTSMYLCATRTSGSEQYFGPGTRLTVT.

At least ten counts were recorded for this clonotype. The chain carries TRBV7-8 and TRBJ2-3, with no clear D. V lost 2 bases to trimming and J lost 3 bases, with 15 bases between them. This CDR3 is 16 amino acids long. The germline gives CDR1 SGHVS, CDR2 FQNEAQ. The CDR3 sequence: CASSLRLSAPTDTQYF. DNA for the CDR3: TGTGCCAGCAGCTTAAGATTATCAGCGCCGACAGATACGCAGTATTTT.

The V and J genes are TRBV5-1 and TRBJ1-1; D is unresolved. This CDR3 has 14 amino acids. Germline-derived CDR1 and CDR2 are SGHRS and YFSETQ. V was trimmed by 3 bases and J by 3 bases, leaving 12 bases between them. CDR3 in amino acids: CASSSLWLDTEAFF. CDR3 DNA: TGCGCCAGCAGCTCTTTGTGGCTGGACACTGAAGCTTTCTTT.

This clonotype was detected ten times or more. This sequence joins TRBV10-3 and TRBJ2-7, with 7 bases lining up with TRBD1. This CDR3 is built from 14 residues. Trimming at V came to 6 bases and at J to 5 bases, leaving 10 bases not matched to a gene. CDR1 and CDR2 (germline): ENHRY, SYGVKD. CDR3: CAISLDRVKNEQYF. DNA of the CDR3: TGTGCCATCAGCCTCGACAGGGTTAAAAACGAGCAGTACTTC.

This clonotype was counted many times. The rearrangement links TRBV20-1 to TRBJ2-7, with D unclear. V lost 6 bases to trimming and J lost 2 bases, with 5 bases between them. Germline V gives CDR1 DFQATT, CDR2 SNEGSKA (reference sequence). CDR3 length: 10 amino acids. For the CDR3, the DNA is TGCAGTGCAGGGACCTACGAGCAGTACTTC. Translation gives CSAGTYEQYF.

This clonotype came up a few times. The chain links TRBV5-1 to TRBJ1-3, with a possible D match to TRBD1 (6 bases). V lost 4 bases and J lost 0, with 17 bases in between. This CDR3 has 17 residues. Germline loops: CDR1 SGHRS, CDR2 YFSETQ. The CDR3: CASSRTADVLSGNTIYF. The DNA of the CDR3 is TGCGCCAGCAGCCGGACAGCAGACGTTCTCTCTGGAAACACCATATATTTT.

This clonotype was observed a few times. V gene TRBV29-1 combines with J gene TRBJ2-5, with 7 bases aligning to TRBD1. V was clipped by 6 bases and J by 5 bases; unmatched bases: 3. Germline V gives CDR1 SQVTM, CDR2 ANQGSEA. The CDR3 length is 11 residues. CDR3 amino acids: CSVLRGETQYF. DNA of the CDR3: TGCAGCGTCCTCAGGGGGGAGACCCAGTACTTC.

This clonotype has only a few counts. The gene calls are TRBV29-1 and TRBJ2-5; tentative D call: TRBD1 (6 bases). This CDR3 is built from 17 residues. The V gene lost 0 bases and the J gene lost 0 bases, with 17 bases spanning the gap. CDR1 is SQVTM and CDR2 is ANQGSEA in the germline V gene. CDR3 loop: CSVEDKRRGGYQETQYF. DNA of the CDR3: TGCAGCGTTGAAGACAAACGGAGAGGGGGTTACCAAGAGACCCAGTACTTC.

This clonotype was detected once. CDR3 in amino acids: CAFSPDPPLATGVNEQFF. The CDR3 bases are TGTGCCTTCAGTCCAGACCCCCCACTAGCAACGGGCGTCAATGAGCAGTTCTTC. The chain employs TRBV2 and TRBJ2-1; D might be TRBD2 (6 bases). Germline lookup yields CDR1 SNHLY and CDR2 FYNNEI. V was clipped by 11 bases and J by 6 bases, with 32 bases between them. CDR3 length: 18 residues.

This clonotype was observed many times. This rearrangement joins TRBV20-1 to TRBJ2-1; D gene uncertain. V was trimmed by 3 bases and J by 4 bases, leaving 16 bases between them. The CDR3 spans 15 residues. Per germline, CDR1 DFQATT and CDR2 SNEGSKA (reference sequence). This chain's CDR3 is CSARRLLRPYNEQFF. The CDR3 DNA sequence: TGCAGTGCTAGGAGACTTCTTCGTCCGTACAATGAGCAGTTCTTC.

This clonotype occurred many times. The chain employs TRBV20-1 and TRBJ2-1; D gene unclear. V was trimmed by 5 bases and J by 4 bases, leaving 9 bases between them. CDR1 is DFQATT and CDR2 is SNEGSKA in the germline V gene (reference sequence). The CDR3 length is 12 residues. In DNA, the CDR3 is TGCAGTGCTGGCGTCACGTACAATGAGCAGTTCTTC. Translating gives CSAGVTYNEQFF.

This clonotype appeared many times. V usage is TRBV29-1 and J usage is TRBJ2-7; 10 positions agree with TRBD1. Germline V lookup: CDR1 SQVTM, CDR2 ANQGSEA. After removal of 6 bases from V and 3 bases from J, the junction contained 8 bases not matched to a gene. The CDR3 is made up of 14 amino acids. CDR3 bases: TGCAGCGTAGCCCTCCGGGACAGGGGCTACGAGCAGTACTTC. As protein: CSVALRDRGYEQYF.

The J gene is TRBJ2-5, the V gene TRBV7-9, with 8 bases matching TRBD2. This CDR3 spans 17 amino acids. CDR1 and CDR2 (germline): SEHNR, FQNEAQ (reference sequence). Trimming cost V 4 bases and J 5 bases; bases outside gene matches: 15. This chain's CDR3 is CASSSGGIPSSAETQYF. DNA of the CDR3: TGTGCCAGCAGCTCGGGAGGGATCCCATCCTCGGCGGAGACCCAGTACTTC. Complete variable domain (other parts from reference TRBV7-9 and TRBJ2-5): DTGVSQNPRHKITKRGQNVTFRCDPISEHNRLYWYRQTLGQGPEFLTYFQNEAQLEKSRLLSDRFSAERPKGSFSTLEIQRTEQGDSAMYLCASSSGGIPSSAETQYFGPGTRLLVL.

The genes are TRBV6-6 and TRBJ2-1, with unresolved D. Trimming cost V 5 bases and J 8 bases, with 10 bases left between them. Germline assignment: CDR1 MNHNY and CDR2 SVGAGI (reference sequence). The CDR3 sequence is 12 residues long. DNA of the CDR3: TGTGCCAGCAGTCCGGGTCCCGATGAGCAGTTCTTC. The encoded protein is CASSPGPDEQFF.

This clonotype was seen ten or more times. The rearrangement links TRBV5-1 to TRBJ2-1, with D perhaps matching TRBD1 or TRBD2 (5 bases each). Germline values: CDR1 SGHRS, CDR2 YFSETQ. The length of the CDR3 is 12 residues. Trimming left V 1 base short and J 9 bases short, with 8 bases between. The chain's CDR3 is CASSLPGPEQFF. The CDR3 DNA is TGCGCCAGCAGCTTGCCGGGGCCTGAGCAGTTCTTC.

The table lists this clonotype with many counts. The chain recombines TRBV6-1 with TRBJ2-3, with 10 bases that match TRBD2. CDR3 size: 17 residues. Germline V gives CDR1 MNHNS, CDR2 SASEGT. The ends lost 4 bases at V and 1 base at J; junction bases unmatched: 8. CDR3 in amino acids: CASSGGTSGTRTDTQYF. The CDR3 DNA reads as TGTGCCAGCAGTGGAGGTACTAGCGGGACCCGCACAGATACGCAGTATTTT.

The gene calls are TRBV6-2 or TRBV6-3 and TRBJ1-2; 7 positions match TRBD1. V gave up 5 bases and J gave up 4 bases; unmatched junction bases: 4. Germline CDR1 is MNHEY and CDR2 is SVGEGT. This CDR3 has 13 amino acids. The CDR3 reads CASSDRVGYGYTF. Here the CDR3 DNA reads TGTGCCAGCAGTGACAGGGTGGGCTATGGCTACACCTTC.

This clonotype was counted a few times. The CDR3 DNA reads as TGTGCCAGCAGCGCGGGACTTCAAACCTACGAGCAGTACTTC. As protein: CASSAGLQTYEQYF. The rearrangement joins TRBV7-6 to TRBJ2-7, with D possibly being TRBD2 (6 bases). Trimming took 5 bases from V and 2 from J, leaving 13 bases between them. The CDR3 is 14 amino acids. CDR1 is SGHVS and CDR2 is FNYEAQ in the germline V gene.

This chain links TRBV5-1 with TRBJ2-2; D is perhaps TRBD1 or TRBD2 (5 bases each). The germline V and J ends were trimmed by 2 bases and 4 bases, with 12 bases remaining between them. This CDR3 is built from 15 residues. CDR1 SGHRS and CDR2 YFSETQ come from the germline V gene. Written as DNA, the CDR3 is TGCGCCAGCAGCTTTCGAGGGGCCACCACCGGGGAGCTGTTTTTT. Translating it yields CASSFRGATTGELFF. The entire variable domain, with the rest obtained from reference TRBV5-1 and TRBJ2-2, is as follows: KAGVTQTPRYLIKTRGQQVTLSCSPISGHRSVSWYQQTPGQGLQFLFEYFSETQRNKGNFPGRFSGRQFSNSRSEMNVSTLELGDSALYLCASSFRGATTGELFFGEGSRLTVL.

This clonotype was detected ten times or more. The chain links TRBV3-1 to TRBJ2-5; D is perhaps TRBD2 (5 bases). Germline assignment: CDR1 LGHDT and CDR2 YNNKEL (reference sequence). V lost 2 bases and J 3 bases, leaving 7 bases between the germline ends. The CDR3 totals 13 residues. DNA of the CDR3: TGTGCCAGCAGCCAATCCGGGGAAGAGACCCAGTACTTC. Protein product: CASSQSGEETQYF.

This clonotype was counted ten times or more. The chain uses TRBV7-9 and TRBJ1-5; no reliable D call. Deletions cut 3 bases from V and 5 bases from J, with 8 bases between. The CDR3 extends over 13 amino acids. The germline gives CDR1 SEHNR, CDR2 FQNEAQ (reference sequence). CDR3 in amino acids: CASSFTKDQPQHF. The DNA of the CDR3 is TGTGCCAGCAGCTTCACTAAAGATCAGCCCCAGCATTTT.

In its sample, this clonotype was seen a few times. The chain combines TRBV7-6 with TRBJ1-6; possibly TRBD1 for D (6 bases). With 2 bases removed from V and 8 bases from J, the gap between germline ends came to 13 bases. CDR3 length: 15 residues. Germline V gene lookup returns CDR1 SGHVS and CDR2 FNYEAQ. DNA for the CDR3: TGTGCCAGCAGCTTATCCGGACAGCAAGATTCACCCCTCCACTTT. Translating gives CASSLSGQQDSPLHF.

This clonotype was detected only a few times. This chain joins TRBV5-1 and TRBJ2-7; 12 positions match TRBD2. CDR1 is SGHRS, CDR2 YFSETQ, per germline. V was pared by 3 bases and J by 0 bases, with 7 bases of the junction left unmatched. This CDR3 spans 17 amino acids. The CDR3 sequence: CASSSKTSGSISYEQYF. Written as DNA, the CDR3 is TGCGCCAGCAGCTCTAAGACTAGCGGGAGTATCTCCTACGAGCAGTACTTC.

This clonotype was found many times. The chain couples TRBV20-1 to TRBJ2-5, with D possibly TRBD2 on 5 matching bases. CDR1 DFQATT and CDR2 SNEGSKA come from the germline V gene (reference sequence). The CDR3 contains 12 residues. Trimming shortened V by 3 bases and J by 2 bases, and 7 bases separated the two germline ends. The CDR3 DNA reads TGCAGTGCTAGCGGGATGCAAGAGACCCAGTACTTC. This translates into CSASGMQETQYF.